This entry is about one T cell receptor (beta chain). Its specificity is not known. The source of the sample is a study of shared clonotypes between healthy human individuals. Points from the study as a whole: Donor clonotype sharing was expected to depend on sequencing depth.

Only Caucasian adults living in Nashville, Tennessee served as donors. Germline values: CDR1 MDHEN, CDR2 SYDVKM. V was cut by 2 bases and J by 6 bases, with 6 bases left in between. The CDR3 sequence is 12 residues long. The assay was immunoSEQ multiplex PCR, and TCRdb's table has in-frame clones only and misses some. This table holds about half a million clones, roughly 80% found once. The chain combines TRBV28 with TRBJ2-3; D gene unclear. The TCR was taken from a woman between 40 and 55 years old in good health. Some clones in this sample may be carry-over from other donors' samples. Sequenced sample: PBMCs. This CDR3 is CASSLGRDTQYF. In DNA, the CDR3 is TGTGCCAGCAGTTTAGGTAGGGATACGCAGTATTTT.